This T cell receptor beta chain was observed in a study of T cells in Graves' hyperthyroidism and ophthalmopathy. There were TCR beta CDR3 regions amplified from RNA transcripts. The HTBI primer set drove a first-round RT-PCR of the TCR CDR3. One entry per CDR3 protein results from TCRdb running MiXCR on the multiplex PCR reads. The sample records 450,000 to 600,000 distinct CDR3 sequences, 12% to 15% being singletons. The CDR3 has 11 amino acids. V was trimmed by 10 bases and J by 4 bases, leaving 8 bases between them. Germline CDR1 MNHNS, CDR2 SASEGT. Stability of Graves' hyperthyroidism was defined as absent ophthalmopathy progression within 18 months. Uncontrolled infection, other autoimmune disease, pregnancy or lactation led to exclusion. PBMCs were obtained from about 10 ml fresh peripheral blood.

Sample: blood. This receptor was identified in a woman between 40 and 55 years old with Graves' hyperthyroidism. The genes are TRBV6-1 and TRBJ1-3; D is unresolved. The CDR3 DNA is TGTGCCACGACAAGAGGAAACACCATATATTTT. Its protein is CATTRGNTIYF.